This entry lists 19 T cell receptor beta chains sequenced from one sample in a study of OX40 agonist ivuxolimab in advanced cancers. Profiling relied on immunoSEQ multiplex PCR, and the TCRdb table lists in-frame clones only, not all of them. The sample lists tens of thousands of clones; more than 80% were seen once. The sample here was CD4+ or CD8+ T cells sorted from blood, taken in a trial of the OX40 agonist ivuxolimab. Receptors originate from an adult with an advanced solid tumor such as melanoma, head and neck, liver or kidney cancer.

The gene calls are TRBV9 and TRBJ2-2; the D call may be TRBD1 or TRBD2 (6 bases each). Trimming cost V 0 bases and J 6 bases, with 9 bases left between them. The CDR3 consists of 14 residues. Per germline, CDR1 SGDLS and CDR2 YYNGEE. The CDR3 DNA reads TGTGCCAGCAGCGTAGCTGGGGGGCCCGGGGAGCTGTTTTTT. Translating gives CASSVAGGPGELFF.

The chain has TRBV7-9 and TRBJ1-3; 8 nucleotides line up with TRBD1. The CDR3 is 17 residues long. The V segment lost 5 bases and the J segment 0 bases; nucleotides outside the gene matches: 9. Germline lookup yields CDR1 SEHNR and CDR2 FQNEAQ (reference sequence). The CDR3 nucleotides read TGTGCCAGCAGCGAAAGGACAGGGACCTTCTCTGGAAACACCATATATTTT. This encodes CASSERTGTFSGNTIYF. Looking up the rest from reference TRBV7-9 and TRBJ1-3 gives the full variable domain: DTGVSQNPRHKITKRGQNVTFRCDPISEHNRLYWYRQTLGQGPEFLTYFQNEAQLEKSRLLSDRFSAERPKGSFSTLEIQRTEQGDSAMYLCASSERTGTFSGNTIYFGEGSWLTVV.

This chain uses TRBV4-1 with TRBJ2-1; 7 nucleotides align to TRBD2. Germline loops: CDR1 MGHRA, CDR2 YSYEKL. The trim removed 0 bases at V and 3 bases at J, leaving 8 bases unmatched. The CDR3 runs to 17 residues. CDR3: CASSQDPKRDYYNEQFF. The DNA for the CDR3 is TGCGCCAGCAGCCAAGACCCCAAGCGGGATTACTACAATGAGCAGTTCTTC.

The rearrangement uses TRBV27 and TRBJ2-1; TRBD2 matches at 7 bases. CDR1 is MNHEY and CDR2 is SMNVEV in the germline V gene (reference sequence). The CDR3 totals 14 residues. V gave up 6 bases and J gave up 10 bases; unmatched junction bases: 12. The CDR3 here is CASRPLAPSAEQFF. For the CDR3, the DNA is TGTGCCAGCAGACCACTAGCGCCCTCGGCCGAGCAGTTCTTC.

The chain recombines TRBV19 with TRBJ2-7; D not resolved. Germline values: CDR1 LNHDA, CDR2 SQIVND (reference sequence). V was cut by 2 bases and J by 3 bases, with 11 bases left in between. This CDR3 has 14 amino acids. CDR3 region: CASSISDPHYEQYF. DNA of the CDR3: TGTGCCAGTAGTATATCTGATCCCCACTACGAGCAGTACTTC. The full variable domain, its missing parts supplied by reference TRBV19 and TRBJ2-7, is DGGITQSPKYLFRKEGQNVTLSCEQNLNHDAMYWYRQDPGQGLRLIYYSQIVNDFQKGDIAEGYSVSREKKESFPLTVTSAQKNPTAFYLCASSISDPHYEQYFGPGTRLTVT.

The rearrangement links TRBV5-1 to TRBJ2-7; unclear D gene. The CDR3 consists of 15 residues. The germline gives CDR1 SGHRS, CDR2 YFSETQ. Deletions cut 3 bases from V and 4 bases from J, with 17 bases between. CDR3 sequence: CASSSGSWNVYEQYF. In nucleotides, the CDR3 is TGCGCCAGCAGCTCTGGTAGCTGGAATGTTTACGAGCAGTACTTC.

This chain joins TRBV7-2 and TRBJ2-7; D is unresolved. Trimming stripped 5 bases from V and 4 bases from J, with 12 bases between. Per germline, CDR1 SGHTA and CDR2 FQGNSA. The CDR3 extends over 13 amino acids. This chain's CDR3 is CASSPYPAYEQYF. The CDR3 DNA sequence: TGTGCCAGCAGCCCCTACCCGGCTTACGAGCAGTACTTC.

The V gene is TRBV28, the J gene TRBJ2-1; 8 bases are a match to TRBD1. Germline-derived CDR1 and CDR2 are MDHEN and SYDVKM. This CDR3 region has 16 residues. V lost 5 bases to trimming and J lost 9 bases; unmatched junction nucleotides: 15. CDR3 nucleotides: TGTGCCAGCAGTCGTTGGACAGGGTTGGGGATAGGTGAGCAGTTCTTC. It specifies CASSRWTGLGIGEQFF.

This chain joins TRBV28 and TRBJ2-7, with 9 bases matching TRBD1. With V trimmed by 3 bases and J by 0 bases, 9 bases remained unmatched. Germline assignment: CDR1 MDHEN and CDR2 SYDVKM. This CDR3 spans 17 amino acids. As DNA, the CDR3 is TGTGCCAGCAGTTTGAAACCGGGACAGGGCCTCTCCTACGAGCAGTACTTC. Residues: CASSLKPGQGLSYEQYF.

The chain recombines TRBV6-5 with TRBJ1-6; weak D call: TRBD1 (5 bases). The CDR3 is made up of 12 amino acids. V was pared by 8 bases and J by 6 bases, with 8 bases between. Germline-derived CDR1 and CDR2 are MNHEY and SVGAGI. The DNA of the CDR3 is TGTGCCAGCGGGACTTCTAATTCACCCCTCCACTTT. This sequence encodes CASGTSNSPLHF.

The chain couples TRBV5-6 to TRBJ2-5; D is unresolved. CDR1 and CDR2 (germline): SGHDT, YYEEEE. This CDR3 has 15 residues. V was cut by 5 bases and J by 0 bases, with 14 bases left in between. The CDR3 DNA follows: TGTGCCAGCAGACCAAGGGCAGCGTACCAAGAGACCCAGTACTTC. This translates into CASRPRAAYQETQYF.

The CDR3 sequence: CASTPGSEQYF. For the CDR3, the DNA is TGTGCCAGCACCCCGGGTAGCGAGCAGTACTTC. This rearrangement joins TRBV6-6 to TRBJ2-7; unclear D gene. The V end lost 7 bases, the J end lost 6 bases, and 10 bases lay between the germline ends. Germline CDR1 and CDR2: MNHNY and SVGAGI (reference sequence). The CDR3 covers 11 residues.

This clone is large. The V call is TRBV2, the J call TRBJ2-1, with D possibly being TRBD1 or TRBD2 (5 bases each). The germline V and J ends were trimmed by 6 bases and 2 bases, with 11 bases remaining between them. Germline V lookup: CDR1 SNHLY, CDR2 FYNNEI. This CDR3 has 14 residues. CDR3 bases: TGTGCCAGCAGCGCCGAGGGGCCCTACAATGAGCAGTTCTTC. Translating gives CASSAEGPYNEQFF.

Note on this clone: Other DNA sequences in this sample translate to the same CDR3. The genes are TRBV5-6 and TRBJ2-1; 7 positions agree with TRBD1. Germline CDR1 is SGHDT and CDR2 is YYEEEE. V shed 0 bases and J 4 bases; nucleotides not matched to a gene: 1. This CDR3 comprises 14 residues. The CDR3 is CASSLGTGYNEQFF. For the CDR3, the DNA is TGTGCCAGCAGCTTGGGGACAGGATACAATGAGCAGTTCTTC.

CDR3 DNA sequence: TGTGCCAGCTCACCCTCCAGGGTTGAGATGAACACTGAAGCTTTCTTT. Translated: CASSPSRVEMNTEAFF. This chain links TRBV18 with TRBJ1-1, with D perhaps matching TRBD1 (5 bases). The CDR3 loop spans 16 amino acids. Germline CDR1 reads KGHSH; CDR2 reads LQKENI. V was trimmed by 3 bases and J by 0 bases, leaving 14 bases between them. The entire variable domain, with the rest obtained from reference TRBV18 and TRBJ1-1, is as follows: NAGVMQNPRHLVRRRGQEARLRCSPMKGHSHVYWYRQLPEEGLKFMVYLQKENIIDESGMPKERFSAEFPKEGPSILRIQQVVRGDSAAYFCASSPSRVEMNTEAFFGQGTRLTVV.

This chain joins TRBV7-8 and TRBJ2-1; 15 bases line up with TRBD2. This CDR3 contains 17 residues. V lost 4 bases to trimming and J lost 7 bases; unmatched junction nucleotides: 8. Germline CDR1 and CDR2: SGHVS and FQNEAQ. The CDR3 is CASSSGLAGGVRNEQFF. Written as DNA, the CDR3 is TGTGCCAGCAGCTCTGGACTAGCGGGGGGGGTGAGGAATGAGCAGTTCTTC.

This clone was detected once. The rearrangement joins TRBV9 to TRBJ2-3, with 7 bases fitting TRBD2. Germline V gene lookup returns CDR1 SGDLS and CDR2 YYNGEE. V gave up 4 bases and J gave up 6 bases; unmatched junction bases: 11. This CDR3 contains 15 residues. The CDR3 spells CASSWGGSSFDTQYF. CDR3 nucleotide sequence: TGTGCCAGCAGCTGGGGGGGTTCTTCATTCGATACGCAGTATTTT. Full variable domain (remainder filled in from reference TRBV9 and TRBJ2-3): DSGVTQTPKHLITATGQRVTLRCSPRSGDLSVYWYQQSLDQGLQFLIQYYNGEERAKGNILERFSAQQFPDLHSELNLSSLELGDSALYFCASSWGGSSFDTQYFGPGTRLTVL.

The chain links TRBV28 to TRBJ1-5, with no clear D. The germline V gene encodes CDR1 MDHEN and CDR2 SYDVKM. The V end was cut by 8 bases, the J end by 2 bases, with 10 bases between. CDR3 length equals 13 residues. CDR3 nucleotides: TGTGCCAGCTTATCACCTGGCAATCAGCCCCAGCATTTT. It codes for CASLSPGNQPQHF.

The chain couples TRBV5-6 to TRBJ2-2; D perhaps matches TRBD1 (6 bases). The CDR3 is 16 amino acids. CDR1 is SGHDT, CDR2 YYEEEE, per germline. V lost 1 base, J lost 5 bases, and 15 bases lay in between. CDR3 loop: CASSLMVRGSTGELFF. CDR3 sequence (DNA): TGTGCCAGCAGCTTGATGGTCAGGGGTTCGACCGGGGAGCTGTTTTTT.